One and the same sample provided the 28 T cell receptor beta chains below, sequenced in a study of beta chain features in type 1 diabetes. What was sequenced were expressed TCRB transcripts, since all of the isolated RNA had been reverse transcribed. The assay was immunoSEQ multiplex PCR, and TCRdb's table has in-frame clones only and misses some. The sample records 500,000 to 850,000 clones, about 14% being singletons. Study-level results: Among all four CD4+ subsets, Type 1 diabetes patients had TCRB CDR3s that were moderately but significantly shorter.

Which antigens these TCRs recognize remains unknown. The sample was naive CD4+ T cells from blood. These receptors were obtained from a young man with type 1 diabetes.

V usage is TRBV21-1 and J usage is TRBJ2-7; no check of the table's D call, TRBD2, against the DNA was made. TRBV21-1 is shown as a pseudogene. CDR3 size: 16 residues. CDR3 sequence (DNA): TGTGCCAGCAGCAAGGGACTAGCGGACTATTTCTACGAGCAGTACTTC. It encodes CASSKGLADYFYEQYF.

A word on this clone: This specimen includes other DNA sequences encoding the same CDR3. The chain employs TRBV9 and TRBJ2-5; the D gene is possibly TRBD1 (5 bases). The CDR3 length is 12 residues. Germline V gene lookup returns CDR1 SGDLS and CDR2 YYNGEE. The V and J ends lost 4 bases and 4 bases respectively, with 8 bases between them. CDR3 protein: CASSPQGETQYF. The CDR3 DNA reads as TGTGCCAGCAGCCCCCAGGGAGAGACCCAGTACTTC.

This chain links TRBV9 with TRBJ1-4; perhaps TRBD1 as D (5 bases). Trimming took 7 bases from V and 6 from J, leaving 13 bases between them. Germline CDR1 SGDLS, CDR2 YYNGEE. The CDR3 spans 13 residues. CDR3 sequence (DNA): TGTGCCAGCTCCCGTGGGGCTCATGAAAAACTGTTTTTT. It yields the protein CASSRGAHEKLFF.

This clone was detected only a few times. This chain joins TRBV18 and TRBJ1-1; D is possibly TRBD1 (6 bases). V was shortened by 6 bases and J by 7 bases, with 18 bases between the two germline ends. Germline values: CDR1 KGHSH, CDR2 LQKENI. The CDR3 is 14 amino acids. CDR3 sequence reads: CASSFGQNSLEAFF. For the CDR3, the DNA is TGTGCCAGCTCTTTCGGACAGAACAGCCTTGAAGCTTTCTTT. The entire variable domain, with the rest obtained from reference TRBV18 and TRBJ1-1, is as follows: NAGVMQNPRHLVRRRGQEARLRCSPMKGHSHVYWYRQLPEEGLKFMVYLQKENIIDESGMPKERFSAEFPKEGPSILRIQQVVRGDSAAYFCASSFGQNSLEAFFGQGTRLTVV.

The gene calls are TRBV6-6 and TRBJ2-2; TRBD2 matches 14 bases. V was clipped by 6 bases and J by 6 bases; unmatched bases: 3. Germline CDR1 is MNHNY and CDR2 is SVGAGI (reference sequence). The CDR3 contains 15 residues. The CDR3 sequence: CASRGTSGRSGELFF. The CDR3 DNA reads as TGTGCCAGCAGGGGGACTAGCGGGAGATCCGGGGAGCTGTTTTTT.

This clone was detected a few times. The V call is TRBV5-1, the J call TRBJ2-7; 8 bases agree with TRBD1. The V segment lost 3 bases and the J segment 4 bases; nucleotides outside the gene matches: 3. From germline, CDR1 is SGHRS and CDR2 YFSETQ. The CDR3 contains 13 residues. This CDR3 is CASSSDRVYEQYF. The CDR3 DNA sequence: TGCGCCAGCAGCTCGGACAGGGTGTACGAGCAGTACTTC.

CDR3 region: CSSKGGQRAFF. CDR3 coding DNA: TGCAGCTCGAAAGGGGGGCAGCGCGCTTTCTTT. The chain recombines TRBV20-1 with TRBJ1-1; D is perhaps TRBD1 (6 bases). CDR3 length: 11 amino acids. Germline CDR1 DFQATT, CDR2 SNEGSKA (reference sequence).

This clone was found a few times. The J gene is TRBJ1-5, the V gene TRBV15, with D unclear. This CDR3 is 14 amino acids long. V was pared by 3 bases and J by 0 bases, with 6 bases between. Germline lookup yields CDR1 LNHNV and CDR2 YYDKDF (reference sequence). CDR3 sequence reads: CATSSGFSNQPQHF. The CDR3 coding sequence is TGTGCCACCAGCAGCGGATTTAGCAATCAGCCCCAGCATTTT.

This clone was counted a few times. The chain links TRBV5-4 to TRBJ1-1; D gene ambiguous. Between the trimmed V and J ends, which lost 0 bases and 9 bases, there was a span of 9 bases. The CDR3 spans 12 residues. Germline V gene lookup returns CDR1 SGHNT and CDR2 YYREEE (reference sequence). CDR3 sequence: CASSLGALKAFF. The DNA for the CDR3 is TGTGCCAGCAGCTTGGGGGCCCTGAAAGCTTTCTTT.

There are a few counts of this clone. This chain links TRBV7-2 with TRBJ1-3; D call uncertain. V dropped 5 bases and J dropped 0 bases, with 8 bases sitting between them. Germline V gene lookup returns CDR1 SGHTA and CDR2 FQGNSA. The CDR3 contains 14 residues. CDR3 amino acids: CASSQGNSGNTIYF. CDR3 sequence (DNA): TGTGCCAGCAGCCAAGGGAACTCTGGAAACACCATATATTTT. Full variable domain (rest looked up from reference TRBV7-2 and TRBJ1-3): GAGVSQSPSNKVTEKGKDVELRCDPISGHTALYWYRQSLGQGLEFLIYFQGNSAPDKSGLPSDRFSAERTGGSVSTLTIQRTQQEDSAVYLCASSQGNSGNTIYFGEGSWLTVV.

This clone has a handful of counts. The V gene is TRBV18, the J gene TRBJ2-3; D not resolved. The germline gives CDR1 KGHSH, CDR2 LQKENI. V lost 2 bases to trimming and J lost 1 base, with 7 bases between them. This CDR3 is built from 14 residues. The DNA of the CDR3 is TGTGCCAGCTCACCAAGGCTACGCACAGATACGCAGTATTTT. Amino acid sequence: CASSPRLRTDTQYF.

Only a few counts were recorded for this clone. This chain connects TRBV30 to TRBJ2-3, with D unclear. The length of the CDR3 is 14 residues. V shed 2 bases and J shed 0 bases, with 9 bases lying between them. Germline loops: CDR1 GTSNPN, CDR2 SVGIG (reference sequence). The CDR3 bases are TGTGCCTGGAGTCGTCCTCTAAGCACAGATACGCAGTATTTT. Its protein is CAWSRPLSTDTQYF.

This clone was counted a few times. The chain uses TRBV25-1 and TRBJ2-7; the D is unclear. The CDR3 loop spans 14 amino acids. The ends were cut back, 3 bases at V and 0 bases at J, with 9 bases in the middle. The germline gives CDR1 MGHDK, CDR2 SYGVNS. In DNA, the CDR3 is TGTGCCAGCAGTGACCAACCCTACTCCTACGAGCAGTACTTC. As protein: CASSDQPYSYEQYF.

This clone occurred a few times. This sequence joins TRBV7-2 and TRBJ2-5; TRBD2 might be the D (6 bases). Per the germline V gene, CDR1 is SGHTA and CDR2 is FQGNSA. Trimming stripped 3 bases from V and 4 bases from J, with 15 bases between. The CDR3 has 15 residues. The DNA for the CDR3 is TGTGCCAGCAGCTTCCGGCCTAGCGCCATAGAGACCCAGTACTTC. This sequence encodes CASSFRPSAIETQYF.

This clone turned up a few times. This chain joins TRBV9 and TRBJ1-2, with 7 bases that match TRBD1. The germline gives CDR1 SGDLS, CDR2 YYNGEE. CDR3 length: 14 residues. V was clipped by 3 bases and J by 4 bases; unmatched bases: 6. The CDR3 here is CASSGPGQLYGYTF. The CDR3 DNA reads TGTGCCAGCAGCGGGCCGGGACAGCTCTATGGCTACACCTTC. Together with reference TRBV9 and TRBJ1-2, the CDR3 gives the full variable domain: DSGVTQTPKHLITATGQRVTLRCSPRSGDLSVYWYQQSLDQGLQFLIQYYNGEERAKGNILERFSAQQFPDLHSELNLSSLELGDSALYFCASSGPGQLYGYTFGSGTRLTVV.

V and J are TRBV6-5 and TRBJ2-3; a weak D match, TRBD1 (6 bases). CDR1 is MNHEY and CDR2 is SVGAGI in the germline V gene. The V end lost 5 bases, the J end lost 3 bases, and 9 bases lay between the germline ends. CDR3 length equals 13 residues. CDR3 loop: CASSARGTDTQYF. The CDR3 nucleotides are TGTGCCAGCAGTGCCAGGGGTACAGATACGCAGTATTTT.

The table lists this clone with a few counts. V is TRBV2 and J is TRBJ2-7; 7 bases are shared with TRBD1. CDR3 length: 14 residues. V lost 5 bases, J lost 0 bases, and 4 bases stayed unmatched. The V gene's germline CDR1 is SNHLY and CDR2 FYNNEI. CDR3 nucleotide sequence: TGTGCCAGCAGTCCGGGACAGTTCTCCTACGAGCAGTACTTC. Encoded protein: CASSPGQFSYEQYF.

This clone has only a few counts. This CDR3 is also generated by other DNA sequences in the sample. The chain joins TRBV5-1 to TRBJ2-7; 8 nucleotides agree with TRBD1. V lost 4 bases and J lost 4; bases outside the gene matches: 1. From germline, CDR1 is SGHRS and CDR2 YFSETQ. The CDR3 runs to 12 residues. The CDR3 DNA reads TGCGCCAGCAGCGGACAGGGTTACGAGCAGTACTTC. It is translated as CASSGQGYEQYF.

The CDR3 coding sequence is TGTGCCAGCAGCCAAGACCTACGAGACAATGAGCAGTTCTTC. Its protein product is CASSQDLRDNEQFF. The J gene is TRBJ2-1, the V gene TRBV4-2; no reliable D call. The germline CDR1 and CDR2 sequences are LGHNA and YNFKEQ. The CDR3 loop spans 14 amino acids. V shed 0 bases and J shed 5 bases, with 8 bases lying between them.

The chain combines TRBV7-2 with TRBJ2-1; tentative D call: TRBD1 (5 bases). This CDR3 spans 15 amino acids. V lost 5 bases and J 3 bases, leaving 14 bases between the germline ends. CDR1 is SGHTA and CDR2 is FQGNSA in the germline V gene. The CDR3 region has the DNA TGTGCCAGCAGCGCCCAGGGCCTTAGCTACAATGAGCAGTTCTTC. This codes for CASSAQGLSYNEQFF.

This clone was seen a few times. This sample also contains other DNA sequences that code for the same CDR3. CDR3 loop: CASSSGGSYEQYF. CDR3 DNA: TGTGCCAGCAGCTCCGGGGGCTCCTACGAGCAGTACTTC. V usage is TRBV7-2 and J usage is TRBJ2-7; tentative D call: TRBD2 (6 bases). Trimming removed 4 bases at V and 0 bases at J, with 7 bases between. The CDR3 contains 13 residues. Germline loops: CDR1 SGHTA, CDR2 FQGNSA. The full variable domain, rest sourced from reference TRBV7-2 and TRBJ2-7, is GAGVSQSPSNKVTEKGKDVELRCDPISGHTALYWYRQSLGQGLEFLIYFQGNSAPDKSGLPSDRFSAERTGGSVSTLTIQRTQQEDSAVYLCASSSGGSYEQYFGPGTRLTVT.

A few counts support this clone. The gene calls are TRBV5-1 and TRBJ2-1; D unresolved. CDR1 and CDR2 (germline): SGHRS, YFSETQ. The CDR3 length is 16 residues. Trimming cost V 4 bases and J 12 bases, with 26 bases left between them. The CDR3 loop reads CASSPSAITMSTGQFF. The CDR3 region has the DNA TGCGCCAGCAGCCCCTCCGCAATTACAATGAGTACGGGGCAGTTCTTC. The variable domain in full, with the rest retrieved from reference TRBV5-1 and TRBJ2-1, is KAGVTQTPRYLIKTRGQQVTLSCSPISGHRSVSWYQQTPGQGLQFLFEYFSETQRNKGNFPGRFSGRQFSNSRSEMNVSTLELGDSALYLCASSPSAITMSTGQFFGPGTRLTVL.

The chain has TRBV6-1 and TRBJ2-7; 9 bases are shared with TRBD2. V shed 4 bases, J shed 5 bases, and the junction held 6 bases outside the gene matches. The CDR3 runs to 14 residues. CDR1 and CDR2 (germline): MNHNS, SASEGT. DNA of the CDR3: TGTGCCAGCAGTGTCGTAGCGGGAGAAGACGAGCAGTACTTC. As protein: CASSVVAGEDEQYF.

The chain recombines TRBV10-3 with TRBJ2-1; the D call may be TRBD1 or TRBD2 (5 bases each). Looked up from germline, CDR1 is ENHRY and CDR2 is SYGVKD. V was clipped by 4 bases and J by 7 bases, with 17 bases between them. The CDR3 length is 15 residues. CDR3 sequence reads: CAISAWDGGGNEQFF. CDR3 bases: TGTGCCATCAGTGCATGGGACGGTGGGGGAAATGAGCAGTTCTTC.

The J gene is TRBJ2-3, the V gene TRBV25-1; TRBD2 matches at 8 bases. The V segment lost 1 base and the J segment 2 bases; nucleotides outside the gene matches: 8. There are 17 residues in the CDR3. The germline V gene encodes CDR1 MGHDK and CDR2 SYGVNS. This CDR3 is CASSESSLRGDTDTQYF. The CDR3, as DNA: TGTGCCAGCAGTGAATCCTCGTTGCGGGGGGACACAGATACGCAGTATTTT.

J is TRBJ2-7 and V is TRBV6-5; 8 bases align to TRBD1. Trimming at V came to 4 bases and at J to 2 bases, leaving 4 bases not matched to a gene. The germline gives CDR1 MNHEY, CDR2 SVGAGI. CDR3 length: 14 amino acids. CDR3 region: CASSSWDRTYEQYF. CDR3 DNA sequence: TGTGCCAGCAGTTCGTGGGACAGGACCTACGAGCAGTACTTC.

There are a few counts of this clone. V usage is TRBV6-5 and J usage is TRBJ2-1; 11 bases are a match to TRBD2. This CDR3 comprises 15 residues. The junction had 5 bases not matched to a gene; V was cut back by 2 bases and J by 8 bases. The V gene's germline CDR1 is MNHEY and CDR2 SVGAGI. The CDR3 is CASSYELAGGHEQFF. As DNA, the CDR3 is TGTGCCAGCAGTTACGAGTTAGCGGGAGGGCATGAGCAGTTCTTC.

This clone was found a few times. The J gene is TRBJ2-7, the V gene TRBV15; D is undetermined. Germline V gene lookup returns CDR1 LNHNV and CDR2 YYDKDF (reference sequence). V was shortened by 1 base and J by 3 bases, with 13 bases between the two germline ends. CDR3 length: 15 amino acids. CDR3 residues: CATSRASNLGYEQYF. CDR3 nucleotide sequence: TGTGCCACCAGCAGAGCCAGCAATCTGGGCTACGAGCAGTACTTC.